One sample yielded the 20 T cell receptor beta chains listed below, sequenced in a study of blood T cells in healthy people across ages. It was with a sample-barcoded 5' primer and a J-beta primer mix that a second PCR of about 7 to 12 cycles was run. TCRdb re-analysed the 5' RACE reads in MiXCR, keeping a single row per CDR3 protein. The table includes approximately 2,000,000 distinct CDR3 sequences, 30% to 40% detected once. The material sequenced was blood. The origin of the receptors is a human donor in good health.

Only one count was recorded for this clonotype. The chain combines TRBV5-5 with TRBJ1-5; 8 bases match TRBD1. The CDR3 loop spans 16 amino acids. V shed 3 bases, J shed 2 bases, and the junction held 7 bases outside the gene matches. Germline V gives CDR1 SGHKS, CDR2 YYEKEE (reference sequence). CDR3 loop: CASSSGQGEGNQPQHF. The CDR3 bases are TGTGCCAGCAGCTCCGGACAGGGTGAGGGCAATCAGCCCCAGCATTTT. The entire variable domain, with the rest obtained from reference TRBV5-5 and TRBJ1-5, is as follows: DAGVTQSPTHLIKTRGQQVTLRCSPISGHKSVSWYQQVLGQGPQFIFQYYEKEERGRGNFPDRFSARQFPNYSSELNVNALLLGDSALYLCASSSGQGEGNQPQHFGDGTRLSIL.

This rearrangement joins TRBV5-1 to TRBJ2-3, with D possibly matching TRBD1 (6 bases). CDR3 length equals 18 residues. The V gene lost 5 bases and the J gene lost 3 bases, with 25 bases spanning the gap. CDR1 and CDR2 from the germline V gene are SGHRS and YFSETQ. CDR3 loop: CASSLKRSWQGMTDTQYF. Here the CDR3 DNA reads TGCGCCAGCAGTTTGAAGCGTTCATGGCAGGGGATGACAGATACGCAGTATTTT.

This clonotype was seen at least ten times. The CDR3 sequence: CASIDGGGSYNEQFF. The CDR3 nucleotides read TGTGCCAGCATTGACGGGGGGGGCTCCTACAATGAGCAGTTCTTC. The chain recombines TRBV28 with TRBJ2-1; 8 bases fit TRBD2. Germline trimming cut 7 bases from V and 0 bases from J; bases unmatched to any gene: 5. The germline V gene has CDR1 MDHEN and CDR2 SYDVKM. The CDR3 has 15 amino acids.

This clonotype was detected only a few times. This sequence joins TRBV5-1 and TRBJ2-7; D unclear. V lost 2 bases, J lost 0 bases, and 12 bases lay in between. The CDR3 is made up of 15 amino acids. Germline CDR1 SGHRS, CDR2 YFSETQ. DNA of the CDR3: TGCGCCAGCAGCTTAGACACGACCGCCTCCTACGAGCAGTACTTC. Translated: CASSLDTTASYEQYF.

The chain has TRBV12-3 or TRBV12-4 and TRBJ2-7; 7 bases line up with TRBD1. The CDR3 has 15 residues. V lost 6 bases, J lost 1 base, and 9 bases stayed unmatched. CDR3 DNA: TGTGCCAGCAGAATTCTCGGGACAGTGTCCTACGAGCAGTACTTC. This sequence encodes CASRILGTVSYEQYF.

The gene calls are TRBV5-8 and TRBJ1-1; the match to TRBD1 covers 7 bases. The CDR3 has 18 residues. CDR1 is SGHTS, CDR2 YDEGEE, per germline. Trimming removed 0 bases from V and 3 bases from J; junction bases left unmatched: 14. The DNA of the CDR3 is TGTGCCAGCAGCTTGGACACGACAGGGAAAGGCAGGGACACTGAAGCTTTCTTT. It specifies CASSLDTTGKGRDTEAFF. Together with reference TRBV5-8 and TRBJ1-1, the CDR3 gives the full variable domain: EAGVTQSPTHLIKTRGQQATLRCSPISGHTSVYWYQQALGLGLQFLLWYDEGEERNRGNFPPRFSGRQFPNYSSELNVNALELEDSALYLCASSLDTTGKGRDTEAFFGQGTRLTVV.

The chain combines TRBV15 with TRBJ1-2; D is unresolved. The CDR3 consists of 17 residues. Per the germline V gene, CDR1 is LNHNV and CDR2 is YYDKDF (reference sequence). With 6 bases removed from V and 5 bases from J, the gap between germline ends came to 25 bases. In DNA form, the CDR3 reads TGTGCCACCAGTGGACCTTATAGTTTGAGAACGGGATATGGCTACACCTTC. This sequence encodes CATSGPYSLRTGYGYTF.

A few counts support this clonotype. The chain combines TRBV6-1 with TRBJ2-7; D is ambiguous. Trimming shortened V by 0 bases and J by 4 bases, and 13 bases separated the two germline ends. CDR3 length: 15 residues. Germline assignment: CDR1 MNHNS and CDR2 SASEGT. The DNA of the CDR3 is TGTGCCAGCAGTGAAGCAATGCTGGAAGGGTACGAGCAGTACTTC. This sequence encodes CASSEAMLEGYEQYF.

The J gene is TRBJ2-3, the V gene TRBV9; D possibly corresponds to TRBD2 (5 bases). Trimming took 0 bases from V and 2 from J, leaving 19 bases between them. Germline V gene sequence: CDR1 SGDLS, CDR2 YYNGEE. The CDR3 has 18 amino acids. CDR3 DNA: TGTGCCAGCAGCGTAGACCCCTCCGCAGCAGACTACACAGATACGCAGTATTTT. The encoded protein is CASSVDPSAADYTDTQYF.

This sequence joins TRBV2 and TRBJ2-4; D is ambiguous. The J call may be incorrect, as the DNA end agrees better with TRBJ2-7. The CDR3 totals 14 residues. CDR1 is SNHLY and CDR2 is FYNNEI in the germline V gene. The CDR3 spells CASRESGQYYEQYF. DNA of the CDR3: TGTGCCAGCAGGGAGTCCGGGCAGTACTACGAGCAGTACTTC.

This clonotype was recorded a few times. The rearrangement links TRBV29-1 to TRBJ2-1; 7 nucleotides line up with TRBD1. The CDR3 is 13 amino acids. Germline V gene sequence: CDR1 SQVTM, CDR2 ANQGSEA. The junction had 9 bases not matched to a gene; V was cut back by 6 bases and J by 7 bases. The CDR3 coding sequence is TGCAGCGTATTACTAAGGACAGGTAATGAGCAGTTCTTC. This sequence encodes CSVLLRTGNEQFF.

The J gene is TRBJ2-1, the V gene TRBV6-2 or TRBV6-3; weak D call: TRBD2 (6 bases). Deletions cut 7 bases from V and 9 bases from J, with 16 bases between. CDR3 length equals 13 residues. Germline V CDR1 and CDR2: MNHEY, SVGEGT. In DNA, the CDR3 is TGTGCCAGCAATACAAGGTTAGCGGCTGAGCAGTTCTTC. This translates into CASNTRLAAEQFF.

This clonotype was seen a handful of times. This chain links TRBV5-5 with TRBJ2-3; a weak D match, TRBD2 (5 bases). Germline loops: CDR1 SGHKS, CDR2 YYEKEE (reference sequence). The CDR3 totals 17 residues. The V end lost 3 bases, the J end lost 4 bases, and 21 bases lay between the germline ends. The DNA of the CDR3 is TGTGCCAGCAGCTCCTGGTCAGCGGCATGGGGAGCAGATACGCAGTATTTT. It is translated as CASSSWSAAWGADTQYF.

This clonotype was found once. The chain joins TRBV11-3 to TRBJ2-6; D not certain. Germline values: CDR1 SGHNT, CDR2 YENEEA. The CDR3 spans 15 residues. V was cut by 5 bases and J by 1 base, with 9 bases left in between. Here the CDR3 reads CASSQTRSGANVLTF. The CDR3 DNA reads TGTGCCAGCAGCCAGACACGTTCTGGGGCCAACGTCCTGACTTTC.

CDR3 sequence: CASNPEMGPSYEQYF. The CDR3 nucleotides are TGCGCCAGCAACCCCGAGATGGGGCCGTCCTACGAGCAGTACTTC. J is TRBJ2-4 and V is TRBV4-1, with TRBD1 as a possible D gene (5 bases). The J call may be incorrect, as the DNA end agrees better with TRBJ2-7. The CDR3 sequence is 15 residues long. Germline assignment: CDR1 MGHRA and CDR2 YSYEKL.

The chain links TRBV11-2 to TRBJ1-2; no definite D call. Per germline, CDR1 SGHAT and CDR2 FQNNGV. This CDR3 spans 15 amino acids. The germline V and J ends were trimmed by 5 bases and 4 bases, with 17 bases remaining between them. Here the CDR3 reads CASSPDVAGCYGYTF. The CDR3, as DNA: TGTGCCAGCAGCCCCGATGTGGCAGGCTGCTATGGCTACACCTTC.

This clonotype was counted only a few times. J is TRBJ1-5 and V is TRBV4-2, with D possibly being TRBD1 (6 bases). Trimming stripped 5 bases from V and 1 base from J, with 15 bases between. The CDR3 has 16 amino acids. Germline CDR1 and CDR2: LGHNA and YNFKEQ. CDR3 bases: TGTGCCAGCAGCGTTTGGGGGGGGCAAAGCAATCAGCCCCAGCATTTT. It is translated as CASSVWGGQSNQPQHF.

This clonotype appeared once. This chain joins TRBV7-6 and TRBJ1-6; possibly TRBD1 for D (5 bases). Germline CDR1 reads SGHVS; CDR2 reads FNYEAQ. Deletions cut 5 bases from V and 7 bases from J, with 18 bases between. The CDR3 extends over 16 amino acids. The CDR3 sequence: CASSPHAGQQNSPLHF. The CDR3 DNA sequence: TGTGCCAGCAGCCCCCACGCGGGGCAGCAAAATTCACCCCTCCACTTT.

This CDR3 is CASSLEGGITDTQYF. CDR3 nucleotide sequence: TGCGCCAGCAGCTTGGAAGGGGGGATTACAGATACGCAGTATTTT. The rearrangement uses TRBV5-1 and TRBJ2-3; D tentatively fits TRBD1 or TRBD2 (6 bases each). Trimming took off 0 bases at V and 3 bases at J, with 11 bases between the two ends. This CDR3 is built from 15 residues. Germline CDR1 reads SGHRS; CDR2 reads YFSETQ.

This chain links TRBV2 with TRBJ2-1; D is ambiguous. The ends were cut back, 7 bases at V and 4 bases at J, with 11 bases in the middle. CDR1 is SNHLY and CDR2 is FYNNEI in the germline V gene. This CDR3 spans 13 amino acids. CDR3 protein: CASNTESYNEQFF. CDR3 bases: TGTGCCAGCAACACAGAGTCTTACAATGAGCAGTTCTTC.